These T cell receptor beta chains were read from a single sample in a study of shared clonotypes between healthy human individuals. Data came from immunoSEQ multiplex PCR; TCRdb stores just in-frame clones and leaves some out. This repertoire shows 550,000 to 700,000 clones, roughly 73% found once; its top ten account for around 1.8%. Sequencing was carried out using memory CD4+ T cells sorted from blood. These receptors came from a woman aged 25-40 years in good health. The CDR3 runs from the conserved cysteine through the conserved F or W. D genes are given only for firm matches. Clone size is stated in some rows and not others, as once, few, many or a class when expanded.

>TRBJ1-5|TRBV19|NA|TRBD1
TGTGCCAGTAAAGGGGACAGAGAAAATCAGCCCCAGCATTTT
CASKGDRENQPQHF
>TRBJ2-7|TRBV6-1|NA|NA
TGTGCCAGCAGTGAAATGGGAAGCGACTACGAGCAGTACTTC
CASSEMGSDYEQYF
>TRBJ1-5|TRBV19|few|NA
TGTGCCAGTAGTAATTGGCCAGGAGATAGCAATCAGCCCCAGCATTTT
CASSNWPGDSNQPQHF
>TRBJ1-4|TRBV12-2|NA|NA
TGTGCAAGTCGCTTACACATGAAGCCCCCCGGAAAACTGTTTTTT
CASRLHMKPPGKLFF
>TRBJ1-5|TRBV28|few|TRBD1
TGTGCCAGCAAGGGAAACAGGGGGCCTGTTCAGCCCCAGCATTTT
CASKGNRGPVQPQHF
>TRBJ1-1|TRBV7-9|NA|TRBD1
TGTGCCAGCAGCTCGTGGACAGGGAAGGGCACTGAAGCTTTCTTT
CASSSWTGKGTEAFF
>TRBJ2-7|TRBV9|few|TRBD1
TGTGCCAGCAGCGTAGGTCAGGGGGTTGGCTACGAGCAGTACTTC
CASSVGQGVGYEQYF
>TRBJ2-6|TRBV11-2|NA|NA
TGTGCCAGCAGCTCCATCTCTGGGGCCAACGTCCTGACTTTC
CASSSISGANVLTF
>TRBJ1-1|TRBV30|NA|NA
TGTGCCTGGAGACAGGATAGCATGAACACTGAAGCTTTCTTT
CAWRQDSMNTEAFF
>TRBJ2-7|TRBV10-3|NA|NA
TGTGCCATCAGTGCCTTGATAAATGGGGAGCAGTACTTC
CAISALINGEQYF
>TRBJ1-5|TRBV28|NA|NA
TGTGCCAGCAGTCCTTACTCGGGACTGGGGAGCAATCAGCCCCAGCATTTT
CASSPYSGLGSNQPQHF
>TRBJ1-5|TRBV5-5|NA|NA
TGTGCCAGCCGAGGCGCCATTGGACCCCAGCATTTT
CASRGAIGPQHF
>TRBJ1-2|TRBV5-1|NA|NA
TGCGCCAGCAGCTTCGGGACTGAGAACTATGGCTACACCTTC
CASSFGTENYGYTF
>TRBJ2-1|TRBV14|NA|TRBD2
TGTGCCAGCAGCCAAAGTATGGCGGGAGGACCAAGCTCCCATGAGCAGTTCTTC
CASSQSMAGGPSSHEQFF
>TRBJ1-3|TRBV5-6|NA|NA
TGTGCCAGCAGCTCACAGGGTTTGGTTGGAAACACCATATATTTT
CASSSQGLVGNTIYF
>TRBJ2-6|TRBV4-1|NA|TRBD1
TGCGCCAGCAGCCAAGATGCTGGACAGGGGGCTCCTGGGGCCAACGTCCTGACTTTC
CASSQDAGQGAPGANVLTF
>TRBJ2-7|TRBV11-2|NA|NA
TGTGCCAGCAGCACCGGACGGACCTACGAGCAGTACTTC
CASSTGRTYEQYF
>TRBJ2-1|TRBV27|NA|TRBD2
TGTGCCAGCAGTTTATCAGGAATGCTAGCGGGAGTCCAGGAGCAGTTCTTC
CASSLSGMLAGVQEQFF
>TRBJ2-5|TRBV19|NA|NA
TGTGCCAGTAGCCGGACTTACCAAGAGACCCAGTACTTC
CASSRTYQETQYF
>TRBJ2-5|TRBV10-1|NA|TRBD2
TGCGCCAGCAGTGATTGGACTAGCGGACAAGAGACCCAGTACTTC
CASSDWTSGQETQYF
>TRBJ2-6|TRBV5-1|NA|TRBD2
TGCGCCAGCAGTAGGACTAGCGGGGCTGGGGCCAACGTCCTGACTTTC
CASSRTSGAGANVLTF
>TRBJ2-1|TRBV7-8|once|TRBD2
TGTGCCAGCAGCCCCAGGACTAGCGACAATGAGCAGTTCTTC
CASSPRTSDNEQFF
>TRBJ2-2|TRBV25-1|once|TRBD2
TGTGCCAGCGGTGGACTAGCCGCCGGGGAGCTGTTTTTT
CASGGLAAGELFF
>TRBJ2-5|TRBV19|NA|TRBD2
TGTGCCAGTAAACTAGCGGGAGAAGCGGAGACCCAGTACTTC
CASKLAGEAETQYF
>TRBJ1-5|TRBV27|NA|NA
TGTGCCAGCAGCCCCGGCGGGGCCCAGATCCCGTACCGCAATCAGCCCCAGCATTTT
CASSPGGAQIPYRNQPQHF
>TRBJ2-3|TRBV9|NA|NA
TGTGCCAGCAGCGAGGGAGCGCGGGATAGTTCAGATACGCAGTATTTT
CASSEGARDSSDTQYF
>TRBJ2-1|TRBV6-5|many|NA
TGTGCCAGCAGTCGAGGGGGGAATGAGCAGTTCTTC
CASSRGGNEQFF
>TRBJ2-7|TRBV25-1|NA|NA
TGTGCCAGCAGTGTAGACGGGGATCCTAGGGAGCAGTACTTC
CASSVDGDPREQYF
>TRBJ2-3|TRBV19|NA|NA
TGTGCCAGTAGTATTGGCCTGGCAGATACGCAGTATTTT
CASSIGLADTQYF
>TRBJ1-2|TRBV10-1|few|NA
TGCGCCAGCAGTGACGGTACTAACTATGGCTACACCTTC
CASSDGTNYGYTF
>TRBJ2-5|TRBV4-2|NA|TRBD2
TGTGCCAGCAGCGCGGGACTAGCGGGAGGCTGGGAGACCCAGTACTTC
CASSAGLAGGWETQYF
>TRBJ2-5|TRBV5-6|NA|TRBD2
TGTGCCAGCAGCTTAAGACCGGGACTAGCGCTCCAAGAGACCCAGTACTTC
CASSLRPGLALQETQYF
>TRBJ2-6|TRBV27|NA|NA
TGTGCCAGCAGTTTATCGGAGGGACTCTCCTCTGGGGCCAACGTCCTGACTTTC
CASSLSEGLSSGANVLTF
>TRBJ1-3|TRBV5-4|NA|NA
TGTGCCAGCAGCATTGCCGGGACGTCAGGAAACACCATATATTTT
CASSIAGTSGNTIYF
>TRBJ2-7|TRBV27|few|TRBD1
TGTGCCAGCAGTTCGAACAGGGGTCGGGAGCAGTACTTC
CASSSNRGREQYF
>TRBJ2-7|TRBV11-2|NA|NA
TGTGCCAGCAGCTTAGTCTCGTCTGGTCTGGAGCAGTACTTC
CASSLVSSGLEQYF
>TRBJ1-3|TRBV2|NA|TRBD1
TGTGCCACCTCAGACAGGGTGGTGGGAAACACCATATATTTT
CATSDRVVGNTIYF
>TRBJ2-4|TRBV19|few|TRBD1
TGTGCCAGTAGTATGGGACAGGGGGACATTCAGTACTTC
CASSMGQGDIQYF
>TRBJ2-5|TRBV18|NA|TRBD1
TGTGCCAGCTCGCAGGGACAGTGGGAGACCCAGTACTTC
CASSQGQWETQYF
>TRBJ2-5|TRBV18|NA|TRBD1
TGTGCCAGCTCAACCGACAGGGCTGGGACCCAGTACTTC
CASSTDRAGTQYF